This T cell receptor beta chain was sequenced for a study of OX40 agonist ivuxolimab in advanced cancers. Study results and limitations: Clonal expansion was seen in CD4+ and CD8+ blood T cells by week 6 at 0.1 to 3.0 mg/kg.

Exclusion of a patient followed from autoimmune disease history or systemic immunosuppression. The protocol was immunoSEQ multiplex PCR, while the TCRdb copy is restricted to in-frame clones and leaves out a portion. The table includes about 46,000 clones, 88% detected once. CDR3 length: 13 residues. Trimming removed 5 bases from V and 8 bases from J, with 15 bases in between. Germline V gene data show CDR1 as SEHNR and CDR2 as FQNEAQ (reference sequence). With regard to this clone: Its cognate antigen is unknown.

The chain couples TRBV7-9 to TRBJ1-2; tentatively, D is TRBD1 (6 bases). Sample: CD4+ or CD8+ T cells sorted from blood, taken in a trial of the OX40 agonist ivuxolimab. The receptor was derived from an adult with an advanced solid tumor such as melanoma, head and neck, liver or kidney cancer. The CDR3 region is CASSHRDPGGYTF. CDR3 DNA sequence: TGTGCCAGCAGCCACAGGGATCCCGGGGGCTACACCTTC.